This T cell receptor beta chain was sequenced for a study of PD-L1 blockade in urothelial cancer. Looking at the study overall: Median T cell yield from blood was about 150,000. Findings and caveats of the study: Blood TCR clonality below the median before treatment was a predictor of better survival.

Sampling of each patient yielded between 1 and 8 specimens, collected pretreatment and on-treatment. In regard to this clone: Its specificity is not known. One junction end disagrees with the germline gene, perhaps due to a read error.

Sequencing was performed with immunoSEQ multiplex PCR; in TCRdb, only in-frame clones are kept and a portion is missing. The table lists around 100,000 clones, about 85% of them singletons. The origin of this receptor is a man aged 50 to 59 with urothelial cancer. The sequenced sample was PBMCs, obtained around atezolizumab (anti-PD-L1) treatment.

The CDR3 reads CASSLGGGTPPF. In nucleotides, the CDR3 is TGTGCCAGCAGCTTAGGGGGCGGAACCCCACCCTTC. This chain links TRBV7-2 with TRBJ1-2, with D possibly matching TRBD1 (5 bases). There are 12 residues in the CDR3. CDR1 is SGHTA and CDR2 is FQGNSA in the germline V gene.